The 20 T cell receptor beta chains reported below all come from one sample, sequenced in a study of blood T cells in healthy people across ages. Then a second PCR, running about 6 to 11 cycles, was carried out with a sample-barcoded 5' primer and a J-beta primer mix. TCRdb reprocessed the 5' RACE reads via MiXCR and lists one record per CDR3 protein. The repertoire holds some 1 million distinct CDR3 sequences, with 40% to 45% as singletons. Sample: blood. These receptors were collected from a woman aged 55-69 years in good health.

The CDR3 spells CASSSGTSGTFTDTQYF. DNA for the CDR3: TGTGCCAGCAGTTCAGGGACTAGCGGAACCTTCACAGATACGCAGTATTTT. V usage is TRBV28 and J usage is TRBJ2-3; 11 positions match TRBD2. This CDR3 is 17 amino acids long. From germline, CDR1 is MDHEN and CDR2 SYDVKM. Trimming removed 4 bases from V and 2 bases from J; junction bases left unmatched: 8. The whole variable domain, remainder taken from reference TRBV28 and TRBJ2-3, is DVKVTQSSRYLVKRTGEKVFLECVQDMDHENMFWYRQDPGLGLRLIYFSYDVKMKEKGDIPEGYSVSREKKERFSLILESASTNQTSMYLCASSSGTSGTFTDTQYFGPGTRLTVL.

The chain is built from TRBV11-2 and TRBJ2-1; TRBD1 agrees at 8 bases. Trimming cost V 5 bases and J 6 bases; bases outside gene matches: 9. The CDR3 is 15 residues long. Germline lookup yields CDR1 SGHAT and CDR2 FQNNGV. CDR3 region: CASSPTGVSGNEQFF. The CDR3 DNA sequence: TGTGCCAGCAGCCCGACAGGGGTTAGTGGCAATGAGCAGTTCTTC.

This clonotype has more than one count but fewer than ten. This sequence joins TRBV27 and TRBJ1-2; no clear D. Germline CDR1 MNHEY, CDR2 SMNVEV (reference sequence). CDR3 size: 14 residues. V lost 3 bases, J lost 7 bases, and 15 bases lay in between. DNA for the CDR3: TGTGCCAGCAGTTTTAGCGGTCCCTTGGCTGGCTACACCTTC. Protein sequence: CASSFSGPLAGYTF.

V is TRBV7-9 and J is TRBJ2-1, with TRBD2 matching over 12 bases. The CDR3 is 15 residues long. Trimming at V came to 5 bases and at J to 8 bases, leaving 7 bases not matched to a gene. CDR1 is SEHNR and CDR2 is FQNEAQ in the germline V gene (reference sequence). As DNA, the CDR3 is TGTGCCAGCAGCCCCGGACTAGCGGGGCCTGATGAGCAGTTCTTC. This gives the protein CASSPGLAGPDEQFF. Full variable domain (missing parts from reference TRBV7-9 and TRBJ2-1): DTGVSQNPRHKITKRGQNVTFRCDPISEHNRLYWYRQTLGQGPEFLTYFQNEAQLEKSRLLSDRFSAERPKGSFSTLEIQRTEQGDSAMYLCASSPGLAGPDEQFFGPGTRLTVL.

The table lists this clonotype with a few counts. V and J are TRBV20-1 and TRBJ2-5, with 7 bases that match TRBD1. The CDR3 covers 13 residues. CDR1 is DFQATT, CDR2 SNEGSKA, per germline (reference sequence). The V and J ends lost 1 base and 11 bases, in that order; junction bases with no gene match: 10. CDR3 in amino acids: CSARGVQGKEQYF. The CDR3 DNA is TGCAGTGCTAGAGGGGTACAGGGGAAGGAGCAGTACTTC.

The chain recombines TRBV30 with TRBJ2-4, with D uncertain. Trimming took off 5 bases at V and 1 base at J, with 6 bases between the two ends. The CDR3 sequence is 12 residues long. Germline CDR1 and CDR2: GTSNPN and SVGIG (reference sequence). The CDR3 protein is CAWERAKNIQYF. CDR3 nucleotides: TGTGCCTGGGAAAGGGCCAAAAACATTCAGTACTTC. The complete variable domain, with remaining parts taken from reference TRBV30 and TRBJ2-4, reads SQTIHQWPATLVQPVGSPLSLECTVEGTSNPNLYWYRQAAGRGLQLLFYSVGIGQISSEVPQNLSASRPQDRQFILSSKKLLLSDSGFYLCAWERAKNIQYFGAGTRLSVL.

The chain links TRBV3-1 to TRBJ2-3; D gene uncertain. There are 14 residues in the CDR3. V was pared by 4 bases and J by 3 bases, with 11 bases between. Looked up from germline, CDR1 is LGHDT and CDR2 is YNNKEL (reference sequence). The CDR3 here is CASSRDQHTDTQYF. CDR3 nucleotides: TGTGCCAGCAGCCGAGATCAGCATACAGATACGCAGTATTTT.

This clonotype was found a few times. The chain uses TRBV25-1 and TRBJ2-4, with 9 bases aligning to TRBD1. Trimming took 4 bases from V and 3 from J; bases not matched to a gene: 1. The length of the CDR3 is 14 residues. Germline CDR1 reads MGHDK; CDR2 reads SYGVNS. The CDR3 protein is CASSGTGDKNIQYF. The CDR3 DNA reads as TGTGCCAGCAGTGGGACAGGGGACAAAAACATTCAGTACTTC.

The sample holds many counts of this clonotype. In nucleotides, the CDR3 is TGCGCCAGCAGCCAAGTGGGGGTCAGCTACGAGCAGTACTTC. Translated, it gives CASSQVGVSYEQYF. The genes are TRBV4-1 and TRBJ2-7, with D perhaps TRBD1 or TRBD2 (5 bases each). This CDR3 is 14 amino acids long. Per germline, CDR1 MGHRA and CDR2 YSYEKL. Trimming shortened V by 1 base and J by 3 bases, and 10 bases separated the two germline ends.

Regarding this clonotype: The junction does not match germline at one end; this may be a read error. This chain joins TRBV5-1 and TRBJ2-1; 8 bases align to TRBD2. Germline assignment: CDR1 SGHRS and CDR2 YFSETQ. The CDR3 is made up of 16 amino acids. CDR3 sequence reads: CTSSWPQREIRNEQFF. The CDR3 DNA reads as TGCACCAGCAGTTGGCCACAGCGGGAGATTCGGAATGAGCAGTTCTTC. Combining the CDR3 with reference TRBV5-1 and TRBJ2-1 gives the whole variable domain KAGVTQTPRYLIKTRGQQVTLSCSPISGHRSVSWYQQTPGQGLQFLFEYFSETQRNKGNFPGRFSGRQFSNSRSEMNVSTLELGDSALYLCTSSWPQREIRNEQFFGPGTRLTVL.

This chain uses TRBV2 with TRBJ2-3; 9 bases match TRBD2. The CDR3 covers 16 residues. Germline V gives CDR1 SNHLY, CDR2 FYNNEI. Unmatched junction bases numbered 4, after V lost 3 bases and J lost 0 bases. The CDR3 DNA reads TGTGCCAGCAGTGATTCTAGCGGGGCTAGCACAGATACGCAGTATTTT. The encoded protein is CASSDSSGASTDTQYF. The entire variable domain, with the rest obtained from reference TRBV2 and TRBJ2-3, is as follows: EPEVTQTPSHQVTQMGQEVILRCVPISNHLYFYWYRQILGQKVEFLVSFYNNEISEKSEIFDDQFSVERPDGSNFTLKIRSTKLEDSAMYFCASSDSSGASTDTQYFGPGTRLTVL.

V gene TRBV6-6 combines with J gene TRBJ2-1, with TRBD1 matching over 11 bases. Germline loops: CDR1 MNHNY, CDR2 SVGAGI (reference sequence). CDR3 length: 15 residues. V trimming: 5 bases; J trimming: 7 bases; junction bases outside the gene matches: 7. The CDR3 loop is CASSLPGQGVNEQFF. Written as DNA, the CDR3 is TGTGCCAGCAGTCTCCCGGGACAGGGGGTGAATGAGCAGTTCTTC.

This clonotype was seen just once. The chain couples TRBV20-1 to TRBJ1-6, with D hard to call. Germline V CDR1 and CDR2: DFQATT, SNEGSKA (reference sequence). CDR3 size: 14 residues. With 3 bases removed from V and 1 base from J, the gap between germline ends came to 7 bases. Here the CDR3 DNA reads TGCAGTGCTAGGGATCGGTCCTATAATTCACCCCTCCACTTT. It is translated as CSARDRSYNSPLHF.

This chain joins TRBV5-6 and TRBJ1-4, with a tentative D call TRBD1 (5 bases). The germline V and J ends were trimmed by 4 bases and 11 bases, with 18 bases remaining between them. CDR3 length equals 14 residues. Germline V gives CDR1 SGHDT, CDR2 YYEEEE. The CDR3 loop reads CASSPGTAGVKLFF. In DNA form, the CDR3 reads TGTGCCAGCAGCCCAGGGACGGCCGGGGTTAAACTGTTTTTT.

For the CDR3, the DNA is TGTGCCAGCAGCTCCGGGGGGGGATCCCCCTACGAGCAGTACTTC. It codes for CASSSGGGSPYEQYF. The chain uses TRBV5-5 and TRBJ2-7; 8 bases are a match to TRBD2. Germline V gene sequence: CDR1 SGHKS, CDR2 YYEKEE (reference sequence). The CDR3 covers 15 residues. Trimming cost V 3 bases and J 2 bases; bases outside gene matches: 7.

This clonotype was recorded a few times. The chain combines TRBV12-3 or TRBV12-4 with TRBJ2-7, with a weak D call TRBD2 (5 bases). Trimming removed 5 bases at V and 6 bases at J, with 17 bases between. The CDR3 length is 14 residues. The CDR3 region has the DNA TGTGCCAGCAGTACTACCGTCGGGGTTGGCGAGCAGTACTTC. As protein: CASSTTVGVGEQYF.

Notes on this clonotype: At one of its ends the junction is not consistent with the germline gene, which may arise from a read error. The chain joins TRBV5-1 to TRBJ2-1, with D unresolved. The germline CDR1 and CDR2 sequences are SGHRS and YFSETQ. The CDR3 sequence is 15 residues long. In DNA form, the CDR3 reads TGCGCCAACAGCTACGACCATAGCTCCTACAATGAGCAGTTCTTC. Protein sequence: CANSYDHSSYNEQFF.

This clonotype has only a few counts. The chain couples TRBV3-1 to TRBJ2-7; 12 nucleotides line up with TRBD1. The CDR3 loop spans 19 amino acids. V gave up 3 bases and J gave up 0 bases; unmatched junction bases: 12. CDR1 is LGHDT, CDR2 YNNKEL, per germline (reference sequence). Here the CDR3 DNA reads TGTGCCAGCAGCCAGCACGGGGGACAGGGGGCCAAACTCTCCTACGAGCAGTACTTC. The encoded protein is CASSQHGGQGAKLSYEQYF.

The chain uses TRBV6-2 or TRBV6-3 and TRBJ2-5; D may be TRBD2 (5 bases). The V end lost 6 bases, the J end lost 5 bases, and 13 bases lay between the germline ends. Germline assignment: CDR1 MNHEY and CDR2 SVGEGT. The CDR3 totals 13 residues. In DNA, the CDR3 is TGTGCCAGCAGGCCTCTAGCATGGGAGACCCAGTACTTC. Encoded protein: CASRPLAWETQYF.

The chain links TRBV11-2 to TRBJ2-5; 11 positions agree with TRBD2. V shed 3 bases, J shed 11 bases, and the junction held 17 bases outside the gene matches. This CDR3 comprises 17 residues. Per the germline V gene, CDR1 is SGHAT and CDR2 is FQNNGV. The CDR3 sequence is CASSFTSGSYLLNEQYF. CDR3 DNA: TGTGCCAGCAGCTTTACTAGCGGGAGTTATCTACTGAATGAGCAGTACTTC.